The TCR beta chain described here comes from a study of blood T cells in healthy people across ages. J lost 3 bases, V lost 3 bases, and 4 bases had no gene match. The CDR3 is 13 amino acids. Per germline, CDR1 DFQATT and CDR2 SNEGSKA (reference sequence). A second about 7 to 11 cycle PCR used barcoded and J-beta primers. TCRdb redid the calling of the 5' RACE reads with MiXCR, one entry per CDR3 protein. The sample includes 650,000 to 1,000,000 distinct CDR3 sequences, about 46% of them seen just once. Material for sequencing was blood. V is TRBV20-1 and J is TRBJ1-2; 7 positions agree with TRBD1. This TCR was recovered from a man of 80 years or more in good health. DNA for the CDR3: TGCAGTGCTAGTGGGCAGGGGGACTATGGCTACACCTTC. This gives the protein CSASGQGDYGYTF.